What follows describes a single T cell receptor beta chain. Other DNA sequences of this sample code for an identical CDR3. The naive CD8 fraction comprised CD45RO-negative cells positively selected for CCR7 and excluded terminally differentiated effector memory CD45RA+ cells. Per germline, CDR1 SGDLS and CDR2 YYNGEE. The CDR3 loop spans 13 amino acids. The V gene lost 4 bases and the J gene lost 2 bases, with 8 bases spanning the gap. Sequenced by immunoSEQ multiplex PCR; TCRdb stores in-frame clones only, minus some. This table has about 2 million clones, approximately 94% appearing once. The data were obtained in a study of shared clonotypes between healthy human individuals.

The chain joins TRBV9 to TRBJ2-3; D uncertain. The TCR sequence derives from a man in his late teens or twenties in good health. What was sequenced was naive CD8+ T cells sorted from blood. The CDR3 protein is CASSPDSTDTQYF. Here the CDR3 DNA reads TGTGCCAGCAGCCCCGACTCCACAGATACGCAGTATTTT.